This T cell receptor beta chain was sequenced for a study of OX40 agonist ivuxolimab in advanced cancers. Profiling relied on immunoSEQ multiplex PCR, and the TCRdb table lists in-frame clones only, not all of them. Of 65,000 to 95,000 clones in the sample, about 90% are singletons; the top ten hold more than 9.5%. In germline, CDR1 is LGHNT, CDR2 FRNRAP. Losses at the gene ends were 1 base for V and 6 bases for J; bases not matched to a gene: 6. There are 15 residues in the CDR3. Sequencing was performed on CD4+ or CD8+ T cells sorted from blood, taken in a trial of the OX40 agonist ivuxolimab. This TCR derives from an adult with an advanced solid tumor such as melanoma, head and neck, liver or kidney cancer. The chain couples TRBV12-5 to TRBJ2-1; 7 bases agree with TRBD1. The DNA of the CDR3 is TGTGCTAGTGGTTTGGAGGGGGCCAGGGCCAATGAGCAGTTCTTC. This sequence encodes CASGLEGARANEQFF.